This TCR beta chain is drawn from a study of cytomegalovirus exposure and HLA in healthy donors. The study, taken as a whole, reports: Overall, approximately 180 TCR beta chains were annotated as cytomegalovirus-associated. TCR sequences were mostly rare, though some public TCRs occurred in many donors.

Sequencing was performed with immunoSEQ multiplex PCR; in TCRdb, only in-frame clones are kept and a portion is missing. The data contain some 100,000 clones, about nine tenths of them singletons. A remark on this clone: What it binds is unknown.

This CDR3 spans 15 amino acids. The germline V gene encodes CDR1 SGHNT and CDR2 YENEEA. Trimming left V 0 bases short and J 0 bases short, with 6 bases between. The specimen was PBMCs. The rearrangement joins TRBV11-3 to TRBJ1-5; D ambiguous. The receptor was isolated from a young woman in good health and CMV-seronegative. This CDR3 reads CASSLESFSNQPQHF. The CDR3 DNA is TGTGCCAGCAGCTTAGAATCCTTTAGCAATCAGCCCCAGCATTTT.